The next 29 T cell receptor beta chains were all read from a single sample in a study of T cells in Graves' hyperthyroidism and ophthalmopathy (dated by TCRdb to the late 2010s). The library was obtained by multiplex PCR. The sequencer listed for this sample is Illumina HiSeq 2000. The TCR beta CDR3 regions were amplified from RNA transcripts. A first-round RT-PCR of the TCR CDR3 used the HTBI primer set with the Qiagen OneStep RT-PCR kit. The public reads were run again by TCRdb, first through fastp at Q25 and then through MiXCR, and only productive beta chains were kept. One record per CDR3 amino acid sequence lists the most common genes and DNA. A total of roughly 510,000 distinct CDR3 sequences appear in this sample, less than 25% of them only once. Approximately 25% of the sample is held by the ten biggest clonotypes. Source material: blood. These receptors were taken from a man younger than 35 with Graves' hyperthyroidism.

This clonotype was recorded a few times. The junction and the germline gene differ at one end; a read error may be behind it. The CDR3 here is CASSVAERGNTGELSF. In DNA form, the CDR3 reads TGTGCCAGCAGCGTAGCCGAGCGGGGGAACACCGGGGAGCTGTCTTTT. The chain recombines TRBV9 with TRBJ2-2, with 8 bases that match TRBD2. The germline V gene has CDR1 SGDLS and CDR2 YYNGEE. The length of the CDR3 is 16 residues.

There are many counts of this clonotype. V is TRBV6-5 and J is TRBJ1-2; 7 nucleotides align to TRBD1. Germline V gene sequence: CDR1 MNHEY, CDR2 SVGAGI. This CDR3 is built from 15 residues. The V segment lost 4 bases and the J segment 5 bases; nucleotides outside the gene matches: 10. CDR3 nucleotide sequence: TGTGCCAGCAGTTCCCTAGACAGGGCAGCTTATGGCTACACCTTC. As protein: CASSSLDRAAYGYTF.

This clonotype was recorded at least ten times. The chain uses TRBV29-1 and TRBJ1-2; the D is unclear. V lost 3 bases to trimming and J lost 3 bases, with 11 bases between them. The CDR3 spans 13 residues. Germline assignment: CDR1 SQVTM and CDR2 ANQGSEA. CDR3 coding DNA: TGCAGCGTTGACGGCCCCCCTGACTATGGCTACACCTTC. Its protein product is CSVDGPPDYGYTF.

This clonotype has at least ten counts. The rearrangement links TRBV19 to TRBJ1-5, with a tentative D call TRBD1 (5 bases). Germline V gives CDR1 LNHDA, CDR2 SQIVND (reference sequence). Trimming cost V 5 bases and J 6 bases, with 17 bases left between them. The CDR3 covers 15 residues. The chain's CDR3 is CASSWQGGGIQPQHF. The CDR3 DNA reads TGTGCCAGTAGTTGGCAGGGTGGCGGTATTCAGCCCCAGCATTTT.

This clonotype was seen more than once but under ten times. The V and J genes are TRBV2 and TRBJ1-1; 9 bases are a match to TRBD1. The junction had 2 bases not matched to a gene; V was cut back by 9 bases and J by 0 bases. CDR3 length: 13 amino acids. Germline V gene data show CDR1 as SNHLY and CDR2 as FYNNEI. CDR3 coding DNA: TGTGCCAGGGGACAGGGCATGAACACTGAAGCTTTCTTT. Protein: CARGQGMNTEAFF.

This clonotype has a count of ten or more. The rearrangement uses TRBV28 and TRBJ1-2; TRBD1 agrees at 7 bases. V shed 5 bases, J shed 4 bases, and the junction held 10 bases outside the gene matches. Germline CDR1 and CDR2: MDHEN and SYDVKM. CDR3 length equals 15 residues. The CDR3 is CASSRPTTGSYGYTF. The CDR3 DNA reads as TGTGCCAGCAGTCGCCCAACGACAGGGAGCTATGGCTACACCTTC.

This clonotype was found many times. This chain links TRBV7-2 with TRBJ1-1; possibly TRBD1 for D (6 bases). The CDR3 is made up of 16 amino acids. V dropped 0 bases and J dropped 4 bases, with 15 bases sitting between them. Germline CDR1 and CDR2: SGHTA and FQGNSA. The CDR3 DNA reads TGTGCCAGCAGCTTAGCGGGGGGCGGCTCGGCCACTGAAGCTTTCTTT. Protein product: CASSLAGGGSATEAFF.

This clonotype was observed many times. The rearrangement joins TRBV12-3 or TRBV12-4 to TRBJ1-3; D unclear. This CDR3 is 14 amino acids long. Between the trimmed V and J ends, which lost 6 bases and 4 bases, there was a span of 13 bases. The CDR3, as DNA: TGTGCCAGCAGCTTGCTTTCGGGCGGAAACACCATATATTTT. Protein sequence: CASSLLSGGNTIYF.

This clonotype has a count of ten or more. The chain couples TRBV20-1 to TRBJ1-1, with D uncertain. From germline, CDR1 is DFQATT and CDR2 SNEGSKA (reference sequence). V dropped 5 bases and J dropped 5 bases, with 9 bases sitting between them. This CDR3 contains 11 residues. CDR3 in amino acids: CSAEAITEAFF. The CDR3 DNA sequence: TGCAGTGCTGAGGCAATTACTGAAGCTTTCTTT.

The sample holds many counts of this clonotype. One end of the junction fails to match germline, which may point to a read error. The rearrangement uses TRBV6-2 or TRBV6-3 and TRBJ1-5, with D perhaps matching TRBD1 (6 bases). The CDR3 runs to 15 residues. Germline CDR1 MNHEY, CDR2 SVGEGT. The CDR3 protein is CAGSPGQSSNQPQHF. CDR3 nucleotides: TGTGCCGGCAGTCCGGGACAAAGTAGCAATCAGCCCCAGCATTTT.

This clonotype was counted only a few times. V and J are TRBV5-4 and TRBJ2-2, with TRBD1 identical over 7 bases. CDR3 length equals 16 residues. The J segment lost 4 bases and the V segment lost 3 bases, leaving 9 bases of the junction unmatched. CDR1 and CDR2 from the germline V gene are SGHNT and YYREEE (reference sequence). The CDR3 loop is CASSSLPGQPTGELFF. CDR3 DNA sequence: TGTGCCAGCAGCTCACTGCCGGGACAGCCCACCGGGGAGCTGTTTTTT. The variable domain in full, with the rest retrieved from reference TRBV5-4 and TRBJ2-2, is ETGVTQSPTHLIKTRGQQVTLRCSSQSGHNTVSWYQQALGQGPQFIFQYYREEENGRGNFPPRFSGLQFPNYSSELNVNALELDDSALYLCASSSLPGQPTGELFFGEGSRLTVL.

This clonotype was observed many times. The gene calls are TRBV12-5 and TRBJ2-7, with 8 bases identical to TRBD1. CDR3 length: 15 residues. V was pared by 6 bases and J by 2 bases, with 9 bases of the junction left unmatched. Germline V CDR1 and CDR2: LGHNT, FRNRAP. In nucleotides, the CDR3 is TGTGCTAGTGGGTCGCGCCGGGACAGGCCCTACGAGCAGTACTTC. It codes for CASGSRRDRPYEQYF. Together with reference TRBV12-5 and TRBJ2-7, the CDR3 gives the full variable domain: DARVTQTPRHKVTEMGQEVTMRCQPILGHNTVFWYRQTMMQGLELLAYFRNRAPLDDSGMPKDRFSAEMPDATLATLKIQPSEPRDSAVYFCASGSRRDRPYEQYFGPGTRLTVT.

Ten or more counts support this clonotype. The CDR3 is CASSRVGAEELFF. DNA of the CDR3: TGTGCCAGCAGCCGCGTTGGGGCCGAGGAGCTGTTTTTT. The V call is TRBV11-2, the J call TRBJ2-2, with a tentative D call TRBD1 (5 bases). V dropped 5 bases and J dropped 10 bases, with 14 bases sitting between them. The CDR3 runs 13 residues. Germline loops: CDR1 SGHAT, CDR2 FQNNGV.

This clonotype has ten or more counts. The chain uses TRBV15 and TRBJ1-5; D not certain. Germline values: CDR1 LNHNV, CDR2 YYDKDF (reference sequence). The CDR3 is 15 amino acids. V lost 5 bases and J lost 6, with 17 bases in between. The CDR3 DNA reads TGTGCCACCAGCGAGGACCTCTCGCGGGGTCAGCCCCAGCATTTT. It codes for CATSEDLSRGQPQHF.

This clonotype occurred many times. The chain couples TRBV4-1 to TRBJ1-2, with D possibly matching TRBD1 (5 bases). Germline lookup yields CDR1 MGHRA and CDR2 YSYEKL. The CDR3 contains 16 residues. The ends were cut back, 4 bases at V and 0 bases at J, with 15 bases in the middle. The CDR3 sequence is CASSRYRDSTNYGYTF. The CDR3 nucleotides read TGCGCCAGCAGCCGGTACCGGGACTCAACTAACTATGGCTACACCTTC.

In its sample, this clonotype was seen many times. The chain employs TRBV7-2 and TRBJ1-1; 8 bases align to TRBD1. The V gene's germline CDR1 is SGHTA and CDR2 FQGNSA. This CDR3 is built from 13 residues. Germline trimming cut 7 bases from V and 1 base from J; bases unmatched to any gene: 2. CDR3 amino acids: CASKQGANTEAFF. The DNA of the CDR3 is TGTGCCAGCAAGCAGGGGGCGAACACTGAAGCTTTCTTT. Based on the CDR3 plus reference TRBV7-2 and TRBJ1-1, the full variable domain is GAGVSQSPSNKVTEKGKDVELRCDPISGHTALYWYRQSLGQGLEFLIYFQGNSAPDKSGLPSDRFSAERTGGSVSTLTIQRTQQEDSAVYLCASKQGANTEAFFGQGTRLTVV.

This clonotype was seen many times. This chain connects TRBV6-5 to TRBJ2-7; D not resolved. This CDR3 is 15 amino acids long. CDR1 and CDR2 (germline): MNHEY, SVGAGI. Between the trimmed V and J ends, which lost 2 bases and 0 bases, there was a span of 11 bases. The CDR3 loop is CASSYERLSSYEQYF. The DNA for the CDR3 is TGTGCCAGCAGTTACGAAAGGCTAAGCTCCTACGAGCAGTACTTC.

This clonotype occurred once. V usage is TRBV7-3 and J usage is TRBJ2-5, with D possibly being TRBD1 (6 bases). Trimming removed 2 bases from V and 5 bases from J, with 12 bases in between. Per germline, CDR1 SGHTA and CDR2 FQGTGA. The CDR3 spans 14 residues. CDR3 sequence reads: CASSLGAGVETQYF. For the CDR3, the DNA is TGTGCCAGCAGCTTAGGAGCAGGGGTGGAGACCCAGTACTTC. The entire variable domain, with the rest obtained from reference TRBV7-3 and TRBJ2-5, is as follows: GAGVSQTPSNKVTEKGKYVELRCDPISGHTALYWYRQSLGQGPEFLIYFQGTGAADDSGLPNDRFFAVRPEGSVSTLKIQRTERGDSAVYLCASSLGAGVETQYFGPGTRLLVL.

The table lists this clonotype with a few counts. The chain carries TRBV7-8 and TRBJ1-6; no clear D gene. Germline V CDR1 and CDR2: SGHVS, FQNEAQ. This CDR3 has 14 amino acids. V lost 3 bases to trimming and J lost 8 bases, with 11 bases between them. CDR3 sequence reads: CASSLAQFDSPLHF. Written as DNA, the CDR3 is TGTGCCAGCAGCTTGGCCCAGTTTGATTCACCCCTCCACTTT.

The chain employs TRBV6-1 and TRBJ2-2, with D possibly being TRBD2 (7 bases). V lost 6 bases, J lost 5 bases, and 16 bases lay in between. From germline, CDR1 is MNHNS and CDR2 SASEGT. This CDR3 has 15 residues. CDR3 loop: CASSLGGGGTGELFF. DNA of the CDR3: TGTGCCAGCAGCCTCGGGGGCGGGGGTACCGGGGAGCTGTTTTTT.

This clonotype was picked up many times. V is TRBV19 and J is TRBJ1-2; D ambiguous. CDR1 and CDR2 (germline): LNHDA, SQIVND (reference sequence). V was clipped by 1 base and J by 0 bases, with 3 bases between them. The CDR3 has 13 amino acids. Here the CDR3 reads CASSIAANYGYTF. The CDR3 DNA is TGTGCCAGTAGTATAGCGGCTAACTATGGCTACACCTTC.

This clonotype was counted a few times. The J gene is TRBJ2-2, the V gene TRBV12-3 or TRBV12-4, with 7 bases aligning to TRBD1. The CDR3 covers 15 residues. The J segment lost 1 base and the V segment lost 7 bases, leaving 6 bases of the junction unmatched. The chain's CDR3 is CASTDRVGNTGELFF. The CDR3 DNA sequence: TGTGCCAGCACCGACAGGGTCGGGAACACCGGGGAGCTGTTTTTT.

In its sample, this clonotype was seen a few times. The gene calls are TRBV7-9 and TRBJ1-1; the match to TRBD1 covers 7 bases. This CDR3 region has 14 residues. Looked up from germline, CDR1 is SEHNR and CDR2 is FQNEAQ (reference sequence). With V trimmed by 4 bases and J by 8 bases, 10 bases remained unmatched. The chain's CDR3 is CASSSRQGRSEAFF. CDR3 in DNA: TGTGCCAGCAGCTCCAGACAGGGACGATCGGAAGCTTTCTTT. The complete variable domain, with remaining parts taken from reference TRBV7-9 and TRBJ1-1, reads DTGVSQNPRHKITKRGQNVTFRCDPISEHNRLYWYRQTLGQGPEFLTYFQNEAQLEKSRLLSDRFSAERPKGSFSTLEIQRTEQGDSAMYLCASSSRQGRSEAFFGQGTRLTVV.

This clonotype was observed at least ten times. The chain is built from TRBV20-1 and TRBJ2-5, with D possibly being TRBD1 or TRBD2 (5 bases each). This CDR3 region has 14 residues. Trimming took off 5 bases at V and 1 base at J, with 14 bases between the two ends. Germline CDR1 and CDR2: DFQATT and SNEGSKA (reference sequence). The CDR3 DNA is TGCAGTGCTGTCCCGGGACGCCTCCAAGAGACCCAGTACTTC. Translating it yields CSAVPGRLQETQYF.

This clonotype came up many times. The chain couples TRBV19 to TRBJ1-2; TRBD1 is a possible D gene (5 bases). The V and J ends lost 6 bases and 3 bases respectively, with 14 bases between them. The CDR3 is 14 residues long. CDR1 and CDR2 from the germline V gene are LNHDA and SQIVND (reference sequence). The CDR3 protein is CASRIDSLDYGYTF. CDR3 in DNA: TGTGCCAGTAGGATCGACAGCCTCGACTATGGCTACACCTTC.

The chain links TRBV4-1 to TRBJ2-7, with TRBD1 identical over 10 bases. The germline CDR1 and CDR2 sequences are MGHRA and YSYEKL. This CDR3 contains 15 residues. J gave up 4 bases and V 5 bases, and 8 bases lay outside the gene matches. CDR3 in amino acids: CASSLGQGIRYEQYF. The CDR3 nucleotides read TGCGCCAGCAGCTTGGGACAGGGGATTAGGTACGAGCAGTACTTC.

This clonotype was detected once. Because it lacks the conserved phenylalanine or tryptophan at the end, this CDR3 is likely a read error. This chain joins TRBV27 and TRBJ1-5, with no clear D. Germline assignment: CDR1 MNHEY and CDR2 SMNVEV (reference sequence). V lost 2 bases, J lost 10 bases, and 18 bases lay in between. The CDR3 runs to 15 residues. The CDR3 region has the DNA TGTGCCAGCAGTTTACCCCATGCAGGTGCGATTCCCCAGCATGTT. This gives the protein CASSLPHAGAIPQHV.

This clonotype was seen only a few times. The chain employs TRBV6-5 and TRBJ2-2; weak D call: TRBD2 (5 bases). Per germline, CDR1 MNHEY and CDR2 SVGAGI. This CDR3 comprises 17 residues. V lost 0 bases to trimming and J lost 1 base, with 12 bases between them. The CDR3, as DNA: TGTGCCAGCAGTTACTCGATCGCTAGCTTGAACACCGGGGAGCTGTTTTTT. Amino acids: CASSYSIASLNTGELFF.

This clonotype showed up many times. The chain recombines TRBV27 with TRBJ1-5, with D tentatively TRBD1 (5 bases). The V gene lost 5 bases and the J gene lost 6 bases, with 17 bases spanning the gap. This CDR3 is 15 amino acids long. CDR1 MNHEY and CDR2 SMNVEV come from the germline V gene (reference sequence). CDR3 bases: TGTGCCAGCAGTCCTCTGGAGGGGCCGGGTCAGCCCCAGCATTTT. Translating it yields CASSPLEGPGQPQHF.